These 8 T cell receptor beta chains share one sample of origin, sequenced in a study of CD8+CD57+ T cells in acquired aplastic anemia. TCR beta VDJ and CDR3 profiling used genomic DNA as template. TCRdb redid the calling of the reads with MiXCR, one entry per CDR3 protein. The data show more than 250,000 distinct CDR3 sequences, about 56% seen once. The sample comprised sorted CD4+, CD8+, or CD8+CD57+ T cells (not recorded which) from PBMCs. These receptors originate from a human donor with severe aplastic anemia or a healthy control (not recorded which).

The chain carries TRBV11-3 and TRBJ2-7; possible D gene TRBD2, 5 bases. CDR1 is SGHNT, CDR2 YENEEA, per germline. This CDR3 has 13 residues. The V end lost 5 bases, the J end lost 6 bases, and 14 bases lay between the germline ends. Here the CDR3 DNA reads TGTGCCAGCAGCACGGAGGTGGACGGCGAGCAGTACTTC. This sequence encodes CASSTEVDGEQYF.

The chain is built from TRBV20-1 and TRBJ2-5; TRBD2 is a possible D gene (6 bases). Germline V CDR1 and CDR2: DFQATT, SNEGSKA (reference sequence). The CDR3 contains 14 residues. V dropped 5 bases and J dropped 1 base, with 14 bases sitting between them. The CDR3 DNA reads TGCAGTGCTCGGGGGATGACCGCCCAAGAGACCCAGTACTTC. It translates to CSARGMTAQETQYF.

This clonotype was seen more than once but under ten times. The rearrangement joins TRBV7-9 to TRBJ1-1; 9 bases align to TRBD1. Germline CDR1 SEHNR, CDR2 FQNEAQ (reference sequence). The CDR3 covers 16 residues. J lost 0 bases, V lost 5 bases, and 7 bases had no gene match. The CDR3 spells CASSPVQGAMNTEAFF. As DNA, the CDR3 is TGTGCCAGCAGCCCCGTACAGGGGGCCATGAACACTGAAGCTTTCTTT.

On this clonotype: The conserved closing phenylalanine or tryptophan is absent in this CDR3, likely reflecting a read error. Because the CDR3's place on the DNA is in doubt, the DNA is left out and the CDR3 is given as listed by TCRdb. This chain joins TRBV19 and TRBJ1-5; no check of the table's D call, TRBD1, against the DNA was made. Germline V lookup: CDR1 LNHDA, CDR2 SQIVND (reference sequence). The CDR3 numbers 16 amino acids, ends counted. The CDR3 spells CASSTLGTGVNQPRHL.

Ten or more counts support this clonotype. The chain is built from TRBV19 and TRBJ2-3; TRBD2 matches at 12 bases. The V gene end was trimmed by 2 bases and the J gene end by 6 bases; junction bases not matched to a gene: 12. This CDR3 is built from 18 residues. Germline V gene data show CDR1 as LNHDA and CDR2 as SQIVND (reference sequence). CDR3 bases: TGTGCCAGTAGTATAACCCCTCGTGGTCTAGCGGGGGGGGATACGCAGTATTTT. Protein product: CASSITPRGLAGGDTQYF.

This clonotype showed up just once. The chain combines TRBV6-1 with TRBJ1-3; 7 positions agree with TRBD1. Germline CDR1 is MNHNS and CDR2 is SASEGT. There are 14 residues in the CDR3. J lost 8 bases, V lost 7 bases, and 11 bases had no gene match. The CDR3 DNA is TGTGCCAGCACTGACAGGGACTATGGCTACACCATATATTTT. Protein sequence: CASTDRDYGYTIYF.

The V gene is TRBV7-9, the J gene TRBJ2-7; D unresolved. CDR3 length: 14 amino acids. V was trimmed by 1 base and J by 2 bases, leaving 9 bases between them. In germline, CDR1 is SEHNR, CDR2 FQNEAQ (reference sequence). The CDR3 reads CASSLGQAAYEQYF. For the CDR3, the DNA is TGTGCCAGCAGCTTAGGGCAGGCGGCCTACGAGCAGTACTTC.

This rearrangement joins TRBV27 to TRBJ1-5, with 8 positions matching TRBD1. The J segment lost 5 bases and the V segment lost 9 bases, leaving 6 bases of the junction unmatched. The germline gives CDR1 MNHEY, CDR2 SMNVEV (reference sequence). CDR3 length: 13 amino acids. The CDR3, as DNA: TGTGCCAGGGCGCGGACAGGGCATCAGCCCCAGCATTTT. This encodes CARARTGHQPQHF.